Each of the 32 T cell receptor beta chains below was sequenced from the same sample in a study of Ad26.COV2.S vaccination and SARS-CoV-2 variants. Treatment defined: 15 to 20 received Ad26.COV2.S at low or high dose, single or two shots; roughly 5 received placebo; per-sample allocation not given. The investigators took samples on day 63 after the first vaccine or placebo injection. The assay was immunoSEQ multiplex PCR, and TCRdb's table has in-frame clones only and misses some. The sample holds 380,000 or so clones, about 87% seen once. This specimen consisted of peripheral blood, obtained in a trial of Ad26.COV2.S vaccine versus placebo. Receptor source: a person between 18 and 65 years old who received the Ad26.COV2.S COVID-19 vaccine or a placebo.

The gene calls are TRBV7-3 and TRBJ1-5; D may be TRBD1 (6 bases). The CDR3 spans 15 residues. Germline assignment: CDR1 SGHTA and CDR2 FQGTGA. V was shortened by 0 bases and J by 4 bases, with 10 bases between the two germline ends. The CDR3 DNA sequence: TGTGCCAGCAGCTTAACAGGGGGTAGTAATCAGCCCCAGCATTTT. Protein product: CASSLTGGSNQPQHF. Full variable domain (missing parts from reference TRBV7-3 and TRBJ1-5): GAGVSQTPSNKVTEKGKYVELRCDPISGHTALYWYRQSLGQGPEFLIYFQGTGAADDSGLPNDRFFAVRPEGSVSTLKIQRTERGDSAVYLCASSLTGGSNQPQHFGDGTRLSIL.

The chain has TRBV2 and TRBJ1-5, with 11 bases lining up with TRBD1. There are 19 residues in the CDR3. V shed 2 bases and J 0 bases; nucleotides not matched to a gene: 9. CDR1 is SNHLY and CDR2 is FYNNEI in the germline V gene. Written as DNA, the CDR3 is TGTGCCAGCAGTGAATCAAGGACAGGGGGCGGATATAGCAATCAGCCCCAGCATTTT. As protein: CASSESRTGGGYSNQPQHF.

V usage is TRBV7-2 and J usage is TRBJ1-5; D is perhaps TRBD1 (5 bases). The CDR3 contains 15 residues. V lost 6 bases to trimming and J lost 7 bases, with 19 bases between them. Germline values: CDR1 SGHTA, CDR2 FQGNSA. CDR3: CASRALGQGGQPQHF. In DNA form, the CDR3 reads TGTGCCAGCAGGGCTTTAGGTCAGGGCGGGCAGCCCCAGCATTTT. The entire variable domain, with the rest obtained from reference TRBV7-2 and TRBJ1-5, is as follows: GAGVSQSPSNKVTEKGKDVELRCDPISGHTALYWYRQSLGQGLEFLIYFQGNSAPDKSGLPSDRFSAERTGGSVSTLTIQRTQQEDSAVYLCASRALGQGGQPQHFGDGTRLSIL.

This chain joins TRBV9 and TRBJ2-2; D may be TRBD2 (6 bases). This CDR3 region has 16 residues. The V and J ends lost 0 bases and 5 bases respectively, with 14 bases between them. The germline V gene encodes CDR1 SGDLS and CDR2 YYNGEE. The CDR3 sequence is CASSVVVGRGTGELFF. CDR3 nucleotides: TGTGCCAGCAGCGTAGTAGTGGGACGGGGGACCGGGGAGCTGTTTTTT. Combining the CDR3 with reference TRBV9 and TRBJ2-2 gives the whole variable domain DSGVTQTPKHLITATGQRVTLRCSPRSGDLSVYWYQQSLDQGLQFLIQYYNGEERAKGNILERFSAQQFPDLHSELNLSSLELGDSALYFCASSVVVGRGTGELFFGEGSRLTVL.

The V call is TRBV2, the J call TRBJ2-2; maybe TRBD1 (6 bases). Germline-derived CDR1 and CDR2 are SNHLY and FYNNEI. V lost 6 bases and J lost 7, with 15 bases in between. The CDR3 contains 14 residues. This CDR3 is CASSLDRPDGELFF. CDR3 coding DNA: TGTGCCAGCAGCCTAGACAGGCCCGACGGGGAGCTGTTTTTT.

The chain combines TRBV4-3 with TRBJ2-1; 8 bases fit TRBD1. The CDR3 spans 16 residues. CDR1 and CDR2 (germline): LGHNA, YSLEER. V shed 2 bases and J 3 bases; nucleotides not matched to a gene: 6. CDR3: CASSQSSGTGYNEQFF. The CDR3 DNA follows: TGCGCCAGCAGCCAATCCTCCGGGACAGGCTACAATGAGCAGTTCTTC.

The chain couples TRBV6-5 to TRBJ2-7; 9 bases align to TRBD1. CDR1 is MNHEY and CDR2 is SVGAGI in the germline V gene. Trimming cost V 7 bases and J 0 bases; bases outside gene matches: 7. The CDR3 loop spans 15 amino acids. DNA of the CDR3: TGTGCCAGCACTCGGGACAGGGATACCTCCTACGAGCAGTACTTC. The encoded protein is CASTRDRDTSYEQYF.

The chain couples TRBV14 to TRBJ2-7; D is ambiguous. The V end was cut by 1 base, the J end by 1 base, with 5 bases between. This CDR3 is built from 13 residues. Germline V gene lookup returns CDR1 SGHDN and CDR2 FVKESK. Here the CDR3 reads CASSQVGSYEQYF. For the CDR3, the DNA is TGTGCCAGCAGCCAAGTGGGGTCCTACGAGCAGTACTTC.

The V and J genes are TRBV5-1 and TRBJ2-7; TRBD2 is a possible D gene (5 bases). Germline values: CDR1 SGHRS, CDR2 YFSETQ. V shed 5 bases and J shed 4 bases, with 13 bases lying between them. The length of the CDR3 is 13 residues. The CDR3 protein is CASRPSRAYEQYF. CDR3 in DNA: TGCGCCAGCAGACCTAGCCGAGCGTACGAGCAGTACTTC.

The rearrangement joins TRBV30 to TRBJ1-6; tentatively, D is TRBD1 (6 bases). V was cut by 6 bases and J by 4 bases, with 7 bases left in between. The CDR3 sequence is 12 residues long. Per germline, CDR1 GTSNPN and CDR2 SVGIG (reference sequence). The CDR3 loop reads CACGQYNSPLHF. The CDR3 DNA reads as TGTGCCTGCGGACAGTATAATTCACCCCTCCACTTT.

The rearrangement joins TRBV24-1 to TRBJ1-2, with a possible D match to TRBD1 (5 bases). This CDR3 region has 11 residues. Germline loops: CDR1 KGHDR, CDR2 SFDVKD. Trimming took 2 bases from V and 10 from J, leaving 7 bases between them. The DNA of the CDR3 is TGTGCCACCAGTGATTCGGGGGTCTACACCTTC. Amino acid sequence: CATSDSGVYTF.

The rearrangement uses TRBV9 and TRBJ1-1; D unresolved. Trimming removed 4 bases from V and 5 bases from J, with 12 bases in between. This CDR3 is built from 13 residues. CDR1 is SGDLS, CDR2 YYNGEE, per germline. CDR3 nucleotide sequence: TGTGCCAGCAGCCTGGCGGTGGGTACTGAAGCTTTCTTT. Translated: CASSLAVGTEAFF.

The chain recombines TRBV6-2 or TRBV6-3 with TRBJ2-7; D is perhaps TRBD1 (6 bases). CDR3 length: 15 residues. Trimming pared 6 bases from V and 1 base from J, leaving 16 bases between. Germline V gives CDR1 MNHEY, CDR2 SVGEGT. The CDR3 DNA reads as TGTGCCAGCAGCTGGGGCCAGGGGCCTTCCTACGAGCAGTACTTC. It encodes CASSWGQGPSYEQYF.

The V and J genes are TRBV6-2 or TRBV6-3 and TRBJ2-1, with 8 bases lining up with TRBD1. This CDR3 has 13 amino acids. CDR1 MNHEY and CDR2 SVGEGT come from the germline V gene. Trimming at V came to 6 bases and at J to 4 bases, leaving 2 bases not matched to a gene. CDR3 protein: CASSRDRYNEQFF. The CDR3 DNA reads as TGTGCCAGCAGCCGGGACAGGTACAATGAGCAGTTCTTC.

The chain uses TRBV25-1 and TRBJ1-1; D is unresolved. Per the germline V gene, CDR1 is MGHDK and CDR2 is SYGVNS. Trimming pared 2 bases from V and 5 bases from J, leaving 9 bases between. This CDR3 comprises 13 residues. The CDR3 nucleotides are TGTGCCAGCAGTGAAGCTGGGAGGACTGAAGCTTTCTTT. Translating it yields CASSEAGRTEAFF.

This clone was counted once. The rearrangement joins TRBV9 to TRBJ1-2; no clear D gene. V lost 0 bases to trimming and J lost 5 bases, with 11 bases between them. Per the germline V gene, CDR1 is SGDLS and CDR2 is YYNGEE. There are 14 residues in the CDR3. DNA of the CDR3: TGTGCCAGCAGCGTAGATGACCGGCCGTATGGCTACACCTTC. It is translated as CASSVDDRPYGYTF.

The rearrangement uses TRBV11-2 and TRBJ2-7; no clear D. The CDR3 is 13 amino acids. Looked up from germline, CDR1 is SGHAT and CDR2 is FQNNGV. Trimming stripped 3 bases from V and 5 bases from J, with 11 bases between. CDR3 sequence reads: CASSFQIPNEQYF. The CDR3 bases are TGTGCCAGCAGCTTCCAAATCCCGAACGAGCAGTACTTC.

The chain employs TRBV10-2 and TRBJ2-5; D remains unclear. Trimming shortened V by 5 bases and J by 2 bases, and 9 bases separated the two germline ends. The CDR3 is 13 residues long. Germline V gives CDR1 WSHSY, CDR2 SAAADI. This chain's CDR3 is CASSWNEQETQYF. The CDR3 DNA sequence: TGCGCCAGCAGTTGGAACGAGCAAGAGACCCAGTACTTC.

The rearrangement links TRBV19 to TRBJ2-7; tentative D call: TRBD2 (5 bases). Trimming shortened V by 7 bases and J by 3 bases, and 16 bases separated the two germline ends. The CDR3 spans 14 residues. Germline loops: CDR1 LNHDA, CDR2 SQIVND (reference sequence). The CDR3 DNA reads as TGTGCCAGTACCCCAGCCGGACTCAGCTACGAGCAGTACTTC. Its protein product is CASTPAGLSYEQYF.

The CDR3 loop is CASSRGRSREKLFF. In DNA, the CDR3 is TGTGCCAGCAGCCGGGGACGATCACGTGAAAAACTGTTTTTT. The chain combines TRBV7-2 with TRBJ1-4, with D tentatively TRBD1 (5 bases). The CDR3 has 14 residues. CDR1 is SGHTA and CDR2 is FQGNSA in the germline V gene. The V gene lost 5 bases and the J gene lost 7 bases, with 14 bases spanning the gap.

This clone has only a few counts. The chain has TRBV28 and TRBJ1-5, with TRBD1 as a possible D gene (6 bases). This CDR3 comprises 13 residues. The germline gives CDR1 MDHEN, CDR2 SYDVKM. V was trimmed by 6 bases and J by 7 bases, leaving 13 bases between them. The CDR3 bases are TGTGCCAGCAGGAGGGAGGGGGGGCAGCCCCAGCATTTT. Encoded protein: CASRREGGQPQHF.

The rearrangement links TRBV19 to TRBJ1-1; D unclear. Trimming removed 9 bases at V and 11 bases at J, with 16 bases between. The CDR3 runs 11 residues. The germline gives CDR1 LNHDA, CDR2 SQIVND (reference sequence). The CDR3 loop is CASRFESAAFF. The CDR3 DNA reads TGTGCCAGCCGATTCGAATCGGCGGCTTTCTTT. The whole variable domain, remainder taken from reference TRBV19 and TRBJ1-1, is DGGITQSPKYLFRKEGQNVTLSCEQNLNHDAMYWYRQDPGQGLRLIYYSQIVNDFQKGDIAEGYSVSREKKESFPLTVTSAQKNPTAFYLCASRFESAAFFGQGTRLTVV.

This sequence joins TRBV19 and TRBJ2-7; 9 positions match TRBD1. J gave up 3 bases and V 5 bases, and 8 bases lay outside the gene matches. Germline V gene data show CDR1 as LNHDA and CDR2 as SQIVND (reference sequence). The CDR3 sequence is 15 residues long. CDR3 DNA sequence: TGTGCCAGTAGTCCAGGGACAGGGCCGTTCTACGAGCAGTACTTC. Its protein is CASSPGTGPFYEQYF.

The CDR3 region is CASSVEGGFGELFF. The CDR3 coding sequence is TGTGCCAGCAGCGTAGAAGGGGGCTTCGGGGAGCTGTTTTTT. The rearrangement uses TRBV9 and TRBJ2-2, with 7 nucleotides matching TRBD1. The CDR3 spans 14 residues. Germline V CDR1 and CDR2: SGDLS, YYNGEE. V was clipped by 0 bases and J by 7 bases; unmatched bases: 3.

This clone showed up just once. The V gene is TRBV6-5, the J gene TRBJ2-4; 8 positions agree with TRBD1. V was clipped by 4 bases and J by 7 bases; unmatched bases: 6. CDR1 and CDR2 from the germline V gene are MNHEY and SVGAGI. The CDR3 contains 14 residues. CDR3 nucleotide sequence: TGTGCCAGCAGTTCGTCAGGGGGCTCGAACATTCAGTACTTC. Residues: CASSSSGGSNIQYF.

This rearrangement joins TRBV7-2 to TRBJ1-4; D is perhaps TRBD1 (5 bases). CDR3 size: 18 residues. Per germline, CDR1 SGHTA and CDR2 FQGNSA. Trimming took 5 bases from V and 8 from J, leaving 27 bases between them. Here the CDR3 reads CASSPTVSSGGREEKLFF. CDR3 DNA: TGTGCCAGCAGCCCGACGGTCAGCTCGGGGGGAAGGGAGGAAAAACTGTTTTTT.

The chain employs TRBV7-2 and TRBJ2-3, with 10 bases that match TRBD2. Trimming at V came to 4 bases and at J to 2 bases, leaving 6 bases not matched to a gene. This CDR3 contains 16 residues. Germline V lookup: CDR1 SGHTA, CDR2 FQGNSA. As DNA, the CDR3 is TGTGCCAGCAGCTCACATAGCGGGGGGAACACAGATACGCAGTATTTT. This gives the protein CASSSHSGGNTDTQYF.

The sample holds one count of this clone. The V gene is TRBV6-1, the J gene TRBJ1-3; possibly TRBD1 for D (5 bases). The CDR3 is 17 amino acids. V lost 4 bases to trimming and J lost 2 bases, with 18 bases between them. The germline V gene has CDR1 MNHNS and CDR2 SASEGT. The CDR3 coding sequence is TGTGCCAGCAGTGGAGGGGCCTACCTAGGGACTGGAAACACCATATATTTT. Its protein is CASSGGAYLGTGNTIYF.

The chain carries TRBV11-2 and TRBJ2-7; D gene unclear. The germline V and J ends were trimmed by 0 bases and 0 bases, with 6 bases remaining between them. Germline CDR1 is SGHAT and CDR2 is FQNNGV. The CDR3 runs to 14 residues. The chain's CDR3 is CASSLDRYSYEQYF. The CDR3 coding sequence is TGTGCCAGCAGCTTAGACAGGTACTCCTACGAGCAGTACTTC. The full variable domain, rest sourced from reference TRBV11-2 and TRBJ2-7, is EAGVAQSPRYKIIEKRQSVAFWCNPISGHATLYWYQQILGQGPKLLIQFQNNGVVDDSQLPKDRFSAERLKGVDSTLKIQPAKLEDSAVYLCASSLDRYSYEQYFGPGTRLTVT.

The chain links TRBV10-3 to TRBJ2-7, with D tentatively TRBD2 (6 bases). The germline V gene has CDR1 ENHRY and CDR2 SYGVKD. With 5 bases removed from V and 7 bases from J, the gap between germline ends came to 12 bases. This CDR3 contains 12 residues. CDR3 DNA: TGTGCCATCAGTCAAGGGGCGGGAGAGCAGTACTTC. Amino acids: CAISQGAGEQYF.

The chain couples TRBV5-1 to TRBJ2-3, with D possibly matching TRBD2 (5 bases). Germline V CDR1 and CDR2: SGHRS, YFSETQ. The germline V and J ends were trimmed by 0 bases and 3 bases, with 20 bases remaining between them. The CDR3 runs to 18 residues. The CDR3 DNA is TGCGCCAGCAGCTTGGGGGGTATTGGGAGCTCACCGACAGATACGCAGTATTTT. It yields the protein CASSLGGIGSSPTDTQYF.

The rearrangement links TRBV12-5 to TRBJ2-1; D possibly corresponds to TRBD2 (6 bases). The CDR3 has 14 amino acids. V was shortened by 1 base and J by 7 bases, with 11 bases between the two germline ends. Germline V lookup: CDR1 LGHNT, CDR2 FRNRAP. CDR3 nucleotide sequence: TGTGCTAGTGGTTTGGGGGGGGACCGGAATGAGCAGTTCTTC. Residues: CASGLGGDRNEQFF.